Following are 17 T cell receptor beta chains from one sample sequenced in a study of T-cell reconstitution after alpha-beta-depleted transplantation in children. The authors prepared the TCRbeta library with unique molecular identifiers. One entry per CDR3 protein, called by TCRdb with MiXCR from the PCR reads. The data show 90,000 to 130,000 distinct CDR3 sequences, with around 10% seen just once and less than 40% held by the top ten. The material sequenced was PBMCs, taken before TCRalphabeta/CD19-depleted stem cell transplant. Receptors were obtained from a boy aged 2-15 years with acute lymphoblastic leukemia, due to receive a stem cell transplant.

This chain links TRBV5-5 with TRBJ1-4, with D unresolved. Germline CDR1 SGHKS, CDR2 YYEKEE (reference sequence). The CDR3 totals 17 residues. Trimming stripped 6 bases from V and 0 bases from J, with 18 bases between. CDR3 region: CASTKHPNIATNEKLFF. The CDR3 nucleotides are TGTGCCAGCACCAAACATCCGAACATTGCAACTAATGAAAAACTGTTTTTT.

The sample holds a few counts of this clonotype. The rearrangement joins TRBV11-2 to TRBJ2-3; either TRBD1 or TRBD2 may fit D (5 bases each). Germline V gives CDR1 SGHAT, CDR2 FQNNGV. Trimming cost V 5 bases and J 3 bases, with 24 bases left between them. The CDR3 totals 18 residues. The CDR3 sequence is CASSPCSIGELWTDTQYF. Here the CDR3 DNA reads TGTGCCAGCAGCCCCTGTTCGATAGGGGAGTTATGGACAGATACGCAGTATTTT.

This CDR3 reads CASSSEWRRYF. The CDR3 coding sequence is TGTGCCAGCAGCTCTGAGTGGCGCAGGTATTTT. The V call is TRBV11-2, the J call TRBJ2-3; D not certain. The V end was cut by 4 bases, the J end by 14 bases, with 13 bases between. This CDR3 contains 11 residues. The germline gives CDR1 SGHAT, CDR2 FQNNGV. The full variable domain, rest sourced from reference TRBV11-2 and TRBJ2-3, is EAGVAQSPRYKIIEKRQSVAFWCNPISGHATLYWYQQILGQGPKLLIQFQNNGVVDDSQLPKDRFSAERLKGVDSTLKIQPAKLEDSAVYLCASSSEWRRYFGPGTRLTVL.

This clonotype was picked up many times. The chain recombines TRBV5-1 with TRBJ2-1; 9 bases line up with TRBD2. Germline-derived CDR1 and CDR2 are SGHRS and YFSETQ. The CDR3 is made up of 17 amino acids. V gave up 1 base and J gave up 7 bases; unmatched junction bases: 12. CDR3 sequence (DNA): TGCGCCAGCAGCTTGAACCCAGCGGGAGGTAGGGGAAATGAGCAGTTCTTC. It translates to CASSLNPAGGRGNEQFF.

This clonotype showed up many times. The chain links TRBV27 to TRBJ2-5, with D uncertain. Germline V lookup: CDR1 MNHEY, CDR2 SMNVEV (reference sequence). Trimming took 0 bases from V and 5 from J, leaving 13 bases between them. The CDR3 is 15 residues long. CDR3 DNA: TGTGCCAGCAGTTTATCGGGCACCCACGGTGAGACCCAGTACTTC. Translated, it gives CASSLSGTHGETQYF.

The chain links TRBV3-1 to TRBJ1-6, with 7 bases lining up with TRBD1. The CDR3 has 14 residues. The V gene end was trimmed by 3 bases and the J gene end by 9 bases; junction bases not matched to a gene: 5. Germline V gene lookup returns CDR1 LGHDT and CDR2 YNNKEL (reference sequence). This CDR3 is CASSQPTGSSPLHF. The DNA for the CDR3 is TGTGCCAGCAGCCAGCCGACAGGGTCTTCACCCCTCCACTTT. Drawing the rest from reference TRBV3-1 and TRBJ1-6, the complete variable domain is DTAVSQTPKYLVTQMGNDKSIKCEQNLGHDTMYWYKQDSKKFLKIMFSYNNKELIINETVPNRFSPKSPDKAHLNLHINSLELGDSAVYFCASSQPTGSSPLHFGNGTRLTVT.

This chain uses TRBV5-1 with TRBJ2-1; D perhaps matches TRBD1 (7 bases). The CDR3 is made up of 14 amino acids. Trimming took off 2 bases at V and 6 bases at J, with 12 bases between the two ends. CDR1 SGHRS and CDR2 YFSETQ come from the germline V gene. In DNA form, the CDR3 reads TGCGCCAGCAGCTTCAGGGGGGCTCTCAATGAGCAGTTCTTC. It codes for CASSFRGALNEQFF.

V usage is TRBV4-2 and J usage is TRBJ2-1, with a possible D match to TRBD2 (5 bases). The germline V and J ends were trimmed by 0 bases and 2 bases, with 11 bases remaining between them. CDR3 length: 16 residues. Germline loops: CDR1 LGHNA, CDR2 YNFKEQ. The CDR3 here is CASSQDSASPYNEQFF. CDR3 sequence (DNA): TGTGCCAGCAGCCAAGATTCGGCTAGCCCCTACAATGAGCAGTTCTTC.

The CDR3 DNA reads as TGTGCCAGCAGTTACGCCTCCGGGAACGAGCAGTACTTC. Its protein is CASSYASGNEQYF. The V call is TRBV6-6, the J call TRBJ2-7; weak D call: TRBD2 (5 bases). The V end lost 2 bases, the J end lost 5 bases, and 10 bases lay between the germline ends. In germline, CDR1 is MNHNY, CDR2 SVGAGI (reference sequence). The CDR3 has 13 amino acids.

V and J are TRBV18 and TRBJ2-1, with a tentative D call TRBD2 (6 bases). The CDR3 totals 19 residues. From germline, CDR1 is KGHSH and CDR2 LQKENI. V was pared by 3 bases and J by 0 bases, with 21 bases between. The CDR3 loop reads CASSPFSPVGGSSYNEQFF. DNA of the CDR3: TGTGCCAGCTCACCTTTCAGCCCCGTGGGAGGCAGCTCCTACAATGAGCAGTTCTTC.

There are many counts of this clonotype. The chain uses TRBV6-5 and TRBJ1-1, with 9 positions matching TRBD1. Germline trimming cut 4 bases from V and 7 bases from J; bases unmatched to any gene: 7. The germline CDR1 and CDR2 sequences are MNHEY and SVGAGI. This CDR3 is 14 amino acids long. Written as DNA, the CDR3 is TGTGCCAGCAGTTGGGACAGGGTCAGGGGTGAAGCTTTCTTT. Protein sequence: CASSWDRVRGEAFF.

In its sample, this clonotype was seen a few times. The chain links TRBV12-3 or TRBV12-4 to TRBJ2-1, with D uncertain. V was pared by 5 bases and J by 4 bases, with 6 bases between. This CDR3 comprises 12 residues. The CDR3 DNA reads TGTGCCAGCAGTGCCAGGTACAATGAGCAGTTCTTC. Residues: CASSARYNEQFF.

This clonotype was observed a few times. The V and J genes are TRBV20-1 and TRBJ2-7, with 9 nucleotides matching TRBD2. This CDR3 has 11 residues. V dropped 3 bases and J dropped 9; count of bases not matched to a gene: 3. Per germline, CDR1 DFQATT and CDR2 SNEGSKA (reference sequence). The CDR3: CSARIAGVQYF. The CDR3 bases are TGCAGTGCTAGGATAGCGGGAGTGCAGTACTTC.

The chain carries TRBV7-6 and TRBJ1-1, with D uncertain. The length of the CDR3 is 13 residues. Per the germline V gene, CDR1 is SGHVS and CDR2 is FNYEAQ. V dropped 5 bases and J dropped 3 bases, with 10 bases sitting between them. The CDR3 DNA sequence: TGTGCCAGCAGCCGCAATAGGGACACTGAAGCTTTCTTT. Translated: CASSRNRDTEAFF.

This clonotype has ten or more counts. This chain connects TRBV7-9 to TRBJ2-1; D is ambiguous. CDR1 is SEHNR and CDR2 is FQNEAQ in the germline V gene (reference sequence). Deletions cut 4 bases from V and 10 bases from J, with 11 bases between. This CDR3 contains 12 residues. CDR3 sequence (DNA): TGTGCCAGCAGCTCAAGAAATGGGGAGCAGTTCTTC. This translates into CASSSRNGEQFF.

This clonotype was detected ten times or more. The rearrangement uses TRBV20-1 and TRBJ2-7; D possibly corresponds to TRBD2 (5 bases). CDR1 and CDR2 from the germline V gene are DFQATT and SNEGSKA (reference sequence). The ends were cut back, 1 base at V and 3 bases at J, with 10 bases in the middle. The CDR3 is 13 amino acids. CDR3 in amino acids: CSARVIGSYEQYF. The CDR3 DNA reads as TGCAGTGCTAGAGTGATTGGGAGCTACGAGCAGTACTTC.

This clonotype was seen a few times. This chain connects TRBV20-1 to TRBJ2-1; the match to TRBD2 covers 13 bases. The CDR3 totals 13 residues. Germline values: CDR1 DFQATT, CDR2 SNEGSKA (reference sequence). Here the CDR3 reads CRTLAGGRNEQFF. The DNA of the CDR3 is TGCAGGACACTAGCGGGAGGGCGCAATGAGCAGTTCTTC.